The following is a T cell receptor (beta chain) sequence with its context. Which antigen it targets is not known. Per-nucleotide qualities are absent, and no much larger clonotype sits a single base away. Donors formed part of the validation cohort, which comprised fewer than 150 subjects and was distinct from the first cohort of roughly 600 subjects. The CDR1 and CDR2 encoded by the germline V gene (reference sequence) are SGHNT and YYREEE. Including the terminal cysteine and phenylalanine, the CDR3 comprises 14 residues. Only the CDR3 DNA is retained, 42 bases long and in frame from the first base. Compared with germline, V lacks 4 bases and J lacks 7 bases; bases without a gene match: 8. To prepare the library, the immunoSEQ multiplex PCR assay was applied. On the study's bioinformatics: To diagnose cytomegalovirus status from the catalog of TCR beta chain sequences, a statistical classification framework was built. TCRdb obtained this table from immuneACCESS and retained in-frame rearrangements with V and J assigned. These tables miss some clones; where compared with another copy, unresolved V genes account for less than half of the shortfall, and the remainder is unexplained. D and trimming come from the DNA, and the V and J calls and clone size come from that table. The sample table records about 360,000 clones; 86% of these occur just once. About 0.8% of the sample lies in the top ten.

The sample originates from a study of cytomegalovirus exposure and HLA in healthy donors (dated by TCRdb to 2015 to 2018). In the study overall: The 666 repertoires of the first cohort and the 110 or so validation repertoires were produced on the same platform, according to a later analysis. The study combined high-throughput TCR immunosequencing, statistical association of individual TCRs with disease status, and machine learning to predict cytomegalovirus infection status. The study aimed to test whether cataloging public T cell receptors could reveal signatures of past pathogen exposure. Besides the first cohort of approximately 710 subjects, a separate validation cohort made up of over 95 different subjects was used. Findings and caveats that apply to the study as a whole: In vitro tests confirmed that a few of the cytomegalovirus-associated TCR beta chains recognize cytomegalovirus antigens. The authors suggested that the approach could potentially be generalized to other disease states and immunological phenotypes. The classifier was reported to diagnose cytomegalovirus status with high specificity and sensitivity in both the original and validation cohorts. A later analysis found that TCRs clustered in the first cohort also tended to co-occur in the roughly 110 validation repertoires, with 94% of cluster scores above 0. All 110 or so repertoires were used to score co-occurrence in the validation cohort in a later analysis, because that analysis had no HLA typing for the cohort. Most TCR sequences were seen in very few donors, while some public TCRs were found in many individuals. The study listed 164 TCR beta chains as associated with cytomegalovirus.

The sample comprised PBMCs. This receptor was obtained from a woman younger than 30 in good health and CMV-seronegative. The chain was built from TRBV5-4 and TRBJ2-7, with TRBD2 identical over 10 junction bases. The CDR3 loop reads CASSGGLATFEQYF. In nucleotide form, the sequence is TGTGCCAGCAGCGGGGGACTAGCGACCTTTGAGCAGTACTTC.